This TCR beta chain came from a study of T cell changes during pregnancy in multiple sclerosis. The assay was immunoSEQ multiplex PCR, and TCRdb's table has in-frame clones only and misses some. The data show 95,000 to 100,000 clones, about 90% seen once. The trim removed 4 bases at V and 4 bases at J, leaving 16 bases unmatched. The CDR3 extends over 17 amino acids. CDR1 MGHDK and CDR2 SYGVNS come from the germline V gene. The chain couples TRBV25-1 to TRBJ2-7; 7 positions agree with TRBD1. Sequencing was performed on peripheral blood, taken in the second trimester of pregnancy. The origin of this receptor is a female donor with multiple sclerosis, enrolled in a pregnancy study. CDR3 in DNA: TGTGCCAGCAGTGGCACCTCTCCCGGGACAGTGAGATACGAGCAGTACTTC. This codes for CASSGTSPGTVRYEQYF.